These 16 T cell receptor beta chains share one sample of origin, sequenced in a study of cytomegalovirus exposure and HLA in healthy donors. Amplification used 60 Vbeta primers and 13 Jbeta primers. Only in-frame clones appear in the TCRdb table, and some are missing; sequencing was by immunoSEQ multiplex PCR. This sample has over 150,000 clones, with around 85% found just once. Sample: PBMCs. The receptors were gathered from a woman between 25 and 40 years old in good health and CMV-seronegative.

V gene TRBV5-6 combines with J gene TRBJ2-5; D is possibly TRBD2 (5 bases). Trimming removed 3 bases from V and 9 bases from J, with 15 bases in between. The CDR3 is 13 residues long. Per germline, CDR1 SGHDT and CDR2 YYEEEE. The CDR3 DNA reads TGTGCCAGCAGCTCGACCGTTTCGGAGGCCCAGTACTTC. As protein: CASSSTVSEAQYF.

The V and J genes are TRBV6-1 and TRBJ1-5; a weak D match, TRBD1 (5 bases). Germline V gene lookup returns CDR1 MNHNS and CDR2 SASEGT. V shed 10 bases and J shed 3 bases, with 13 bases lying between them. The CDR3 has 13 residues. The CDR3 loop is CATGRGLNQPQHF. In nucleotides, the CDR3 is TGTGCCACAGGGAGGGGCCTCAATCAGCCCCAGCATTTT.

The chain links TRBV5-1 to TRBJ2-3; 10 nucleotides line up with TRBD2. Germline assignment: CDR1 SGHRS and CDR2 YFSETQ. V dropped 3 bases and J dropped 4; count of bases not matched to a gene: 5. The length of the CDR3 is 15 residues. CDR3 nucleotide sequence: TGCGCCAGCAGCTGGACTAGCGGCGGTTCAGATACGCAGTATTTT. It translates to CASSWTSGGSDTQYF.

V is TRBV7-2 and J is TRBJ1-1, with a possible D match to TRBD1 (5 bases). Germline values: CDR1 SGHTA, CDR2 FQGNSA. There are 13 residues in the CDR3. Trimming pared 5 bases from V and 4 bases from J, leaving 11 bases between. The CDR3 bases are TGTGCCAGCAGCCGCCAGGGTAGCACTGAAGCTTTCTTT. The encoded protein is CASSRQGSTEAFF. The full variable domain, with the rest looked up from reference TRBV7-2 and TRBJ1-1, is GAGVSQSPSNKVTEKGKDVELRCDPISGHTALYWYRQSLGQGLEFLIYFQGNSAPDKSGLPSDRFSAERTGGSVSTLTIQRTQQEDSAVYLCASSRQGSTEAFFGQGTRLTVV.

The J gene is TRBJ2-2, the V gene TRBV7-9; TRBD1 agrees at 7 bases. With 2 bases clipped from V and 5 bases from J, the junction kept 5 bases outside the gene matches. The length of the CDR3 is 15 residues. The germline V gene has CDR1 SEHNR and CDR2 FQNEAQ (reference sequence). The CDR3 loop reads CASSLRGQMTGELFF. For the CDR3, the DNA is TGTGCCAGCAGCTTAAGGGGACAGATGACCGGGGAGCTGTTTTTT.

The V gene is TRBV4-2, the J gene TRBJ2-5, with 7 nucleotides matching TRBD2. TRBJ2-7 explains the end of the DNA better; the J call may be wrong. Per the germline V gene, CDR1 is LGHNA and CDR2 is YNFKEQ. The CDR3 covers 17 residues. In DNA, the CDR3 is TGTGCCAGCAGCCCGAAGGCTAGCGGAGCAGCATCCTACGAGCAGTACTTC. Translated, it gives CASSPKASGAASYEQYF.

V is TRBV7-9 and J is TRBJ2-5, with D possibly matching TRBD2 (5 bases). Deletions cut 2 bases from V and 8 bases from J, with 9 bases between. The CDR3 consists of 12 residues. Germline V gives CDR1 SEHNR, CDR2 FQNEAQ (reference sequence). Written as DNA, the CDR3 is TGTGCCAGCAGCTTACCAACTAGTACCCAGTACTTC. Its translation: CASSLPTSTQYF.

The V gene is TRBV9, the J gene TRBJ2-7; D ambiguous. Between the trimmed V and J ends, which lost 1 base and 3 bases, there was a span of 11 bases. This CDR3 region has 14 residues. Germline CDR1 and CDR2: SGDLS and YYNGEE. CDR3 nucleotide sequence: TGTGCCAGCAGCGTACCAGCGCCCCTCTACGAGCAGTACTTC. Translation gives CASSVPAPLYEQYF.

The gene calls are TRBV19 and TRBJ1-1, with a weak D call TRBD1 (5 bases). Trimming shortened V by 5 bases and J by 4 bases, and 17 bases separated the two germline ends. Germline CDR1 LNHDA, CDR2 SQIVND (reference sequence). CDR3 length: 15 residues. The CDR3: CASSALSSGITEAFF. For the CDR3, the DNA is TGTGCCAGTAGTGCCCTCAGCTCAGGGATCACTGAAGCTTTCTTT.

The chain combines TRBV2 with TRBJ2-7, with 10 bases fitting TRBD1. After removal of 4 bases from V and 4 bases from J, the junction contained 4 bases not matched to a gene. The CDR3 covers 14 residues. Germline loops: CDR1 SNHLY, CDR2 FYNNEI. CDR3 DNA sequence: TGTGCCAGCAGTGGGACAGGGGGGGATTACGAGCAGTACTTC. Encoded protein: CASSGTGGDYEQYF.

The chain uses TRBV19 and TRBJ2-7; tentatively, D is TRBD2 (6 bases). The CDR3 sequence is 14 residues long. Trimming stripped 3 bases from V and 3 bases from J, with 12 bases between. Looked up from germline, CDR1 is LNHDA and CDR2 is SQIVND (reference sequence). The CDR3 DNA is TGTGCCAGTAGTATGGCGGGAAACCACTACGAGCAGTACTTC. The encoded protein is CASSMAGNHYEQYF. The variable domain in full, with the rest retrieved from reference TRBV19 and TRBJ2-7, is DGGITQSPKYLFRKEGQNVTLSCEQNLNHDAMYWYRQDPGQGLRLIYYSQIVNDFQKGDIAEGYSVSREKKESFPLTVTSAQKNPTAFYLCASSMAGNHYEQYFGPGTRLTVT.

This chain links TRBV6-1 with TRBJ1-4; TRBD1 is a possible D gene (5 bases). This CDR3 spans 15 amino acids. The germline CDR1 and CDR2 sequences are MNHNS and SASEGT. Deletions cut 4 bases from V and 3 bases from J, with 12 bases between. The CDR3 nucleotides read TGTGCCAGCAGTGCATGGGGGGTGGCTAATGAAAAACTGTTTTTT. Protein sequence: CASSAWGVANEKLFF.

Concerning this clone: The sample carries other DNA sequences with the same CDR3. CDR3 loop: CASSVGAGQETQYF. In nucleotides, the CDR3 is TGTGCCAGCAGCGTAGGAGCCGGGCAAGAGACCCAGTACTTC. The chain recombines TRBV9 with TRBJ2-5; D call uncertain. CDR3 length: 14 residues. Per germline, CDR1 SGDLS and CDR2 YYNGEE. V was trimmed by 0 bases and J by 2 bases, leaving 8 bases between them.

This chain joins TRBV2 and TRBJ1-4, with a possible D match to TRBD1 (5 bases). V shed 4 bases and J shed 8 bases, with 8 bases lying between them. Germline V gene lookup returns CDR1 SNHLY and CDR2 FYNNEI. The CDR3 has 12 amino acids. The CDR3 DNA is TGTGCCAGCAGTGGACAGACAGAAAAACTGTTTTTT. It encodes CASSGQTEKLFF.

The CDR3 region is CASSPATSAVPGANVLTF. CDR3 nucleotides: TGTGCCAGCAGCCCAGCGACTAGCGCAGTTCCTGGGGCCAACGTCCTGACTTTC. This chain links TRBV9 with TRBJ2-6, with TRBD2 identical over 8 bases. The ends lost 4 bases at V and 2 bases at J; junction bases unmatched: 11. Germline CDR1 and CDR2: SGDLS and YYNGEE. The CDR3 length is 18 residues.

This clone was seen more than once but under ten times. The chain couples TRBV5-5 to TRBJ1-1; D uncertain. The ends were cut back, 4 bases at V and 1 base at J, with 11 bases in the middle. The CDR3 length is 14 residues. Germline lookup yields CDR1 SGHKS and CDR2 YYEKEE (reference sequence). DNA of the CDR3: TGTGCCAGCAGCCCAACCAGGTGGAACACTGAAGCTTTCTTT. Translation gives CASSPTRWNTEAFF.